This T cell receptor beta chain was profiled in a study of vaccination and CD4 T cells after COVID-19. Study at large: Six males and four females, two Hispanic, made up the convalescents.

V was pared by 4 bases and J by 4 bases, with 11 bases between. The CDR3 loop spans 12 amino acids. CDR1 is SQVTM and CDR2 is ANQGSEA in the germline V gene. Treatment: approximately 9-day PBMC culture with coronavirus spike peptide pools or control peptides (ViraFEST assay). Each well held approximately 2 million PBMCs in IL-2 (roughly 10 IU/ml) medium with roughly 9.2 ug/ml peptide pools. Sequenced with the Oncomine TCR Beta short-read assay was DNA taken from cultured CD4+ T cells. TCRdb redid the calling of the PCR reads with MiXCR, one entry per CDR3 protein. The sample comprises fewer than 15,000 distinct CDR3 sequences, under 40% of which are singletons, and 13% rests with the top ten. A note on this clonotype: Antigen: not known.

The sample in question was CD4+ T cells from blood, cultured in vitro, obtained after SARS-CoV-2 vaccination. This chain connects TRBV29-1 to TRBJ2-7, with D tentatively TRBD2 (6 bases). This TCR was recovered from a human donor who had recovered from COVID-19. This CDR3 reads CSVVGRGYEQYF. The CDR3 DNA reads as TGCAGCGTTGTGGGGCGGGGTTACGAGCAGTACTTC.